This record covers a single T cell receptor beta chain. The data are from a study of OX40 agonist ivuxolimab in advanced cancers. In the study overall: An anti-OX40 (CD134) antibody with agonistic activity, ivuxolimab, was administered to patients.

The protocol was immunoSEQ multiplex PCR, while the TCRdb copy is restricted to in-frame clones and leaves out a portion. Here the sample spans roughly 100,000 clones, about four fifths being singletons. The CDR3 loop spans 17 amino acids. V gave up 4 bases and J gave up 0 bases; unmatched junction bases: 9. Germline lookup yields CDR1 SGHAT and CDR2 FQNNGV. J is TRBJ2-1 and V is TRBV11-2, with 7 bases aligning to TRBD2. The sample was CD4+ or CD8+ T cells sorted from blood, taken in a trial of the OX40 agonist ivuxolimab. This receptor was identified in an adult with an advanced solid tumor such as melanoma, head and neck, liver or kidney cancer. In DNA form, the CDR3 reads TGTGCCAGCAGCTCCCAAGCGGGGAACCCCTCCTACAATGAGCAGTTCTTC. It is translated as CASSSQAGNPSYNEQFF.